Below, 22 T cell receptor beta chains from the same sample are listed, as sequenced in a study of blood T cell repertoires in COVID-19 (dated by TCRdb to the early 2020s). Libraries were constructed by the immunoSEQ multiplex PCR assay. The immuneACCESS repertoire file appears here via TCRdb, limited to in-frame rearrangements. These files lack a portion of the clones; in checked studies, under half of the deficit traces to unresolved V genes, and the cause of the others is not known. Here the sample has approximately 53,000 clones; 90% occur a single time. In total, the top ten clones hold roughly 10% of the sample. The sequenced sample was peripheral blood. These receptors came from an elderly woman with acute or convalescent COVID-19.

The chain joins TRBV24-1 to TRBJ2-3; 8 bases fit TRBD1. The ends lost 9 bases at V and 4 bases at J; junction bases unmatched: 2. Germline V gene sequence: CDR1 KGHDR, CDR2 SFDVKD. The CDR3 has 12 residues. The CDR3 nucleotides read TGTGCCACCTCAGGGGGCGCAGATACGCAGTATTTT. Amino acid sequence: CATSGGADTQYF.

The J gene is TRBJ1-3, the V gene TRBV11-2, with D possibly matching TRBD1 (6 bases). The V end was cut by 1 base, the J end by 4 bases, with 17 bases between. Per germline, CDR1 SGHAT and CDR2 FQNNGV. The CDR3 is 17 amino acids. DNA of the CDR3: TGTGCCAGCAGCTTAGGTCAAGGGGACACTGCGGGAAACACCATATATTTT. Its protein product is CASSLGQGDTAGNTIYF.

The V gene is TRBV28, the J gene TRBJ1-3, with no clear D. This CDR3 is built from 14 residues. CDR1 MDHEN and CDR2 SYDVKM come from the germline V gene. V lost 6 bases and J lost 5, with 14 bases in between. Written as DNA, the CDR3 is TGTGCCAGCAGCATCGGAGGGAGCAGAAACACCATATATTTT. Amino acids: CASSIGGSRNTIYF.

In its sample, this clone ranks as medium-sized (0.01 to 0.1%). This chain uses TRBV6-5 with TRBJ2-7; 9 positions agree with TRBD1. CDR3 size: 15 residues. From germline, CDR1 is MNHEY and CDR2 SVGAGI. The trim removed 2 bases at V and 5 bases at J, leaving 7 bases unmatched. The CDR3 loop reads CASSYQGQGLDEQYF. The CDR3 DNA reads TGTGCCAGCAGTTACCAGGGACAGGGTTTAGACGAGCAGTACTTC.

This rearrangement joins TRBV19 to TRBJ1-6; TRBD1 matches at 9 bases. CDR1 LNHDA and CDR2 SQIVND come from the germline V gene (reference sequence). The CDR3 consists of 14 residues. Trimming at V came to 6 bases and at J to 10 bases, leaving 7 bases not matched to a gene. The CDR3 nucleotides are TGTGCCAGTAGGCCGGGACAGGGCGACTCACCCCTCCACTTT. It translates to CASRPGQGDSPLHF.

This clone showed up just once. The rearrangement links TRBV10-3 to TRBJ2-1, with D possibly matching TRBD2 (6 bases). Trimming removed 2 bases from V and 5 bases from J, with 10 bases in between. Germline-derived CDR1 and CDR2 are ENHRY and SYGVKD. This CDR3 comprises 14 residues. The CDR3 reads CAISEREAHNEQFF. Here the CDR3 DNA reads TGTGCCATCAGTGAGAGGGAGGCCCACAATGAGCAGTTCTTC.

V gene TRBV24-1 combines with J gene TRBJ1-4; 8 bases agree with TRBD1. Per the germline V gene, CDR1 is KGHDR and CDR2 is SFDVKD. The CDR3 totals 16 residues. V trimming: 4 bases; J trimming: 5 bases; junction bases outside the gene matches: 8. CDR3 residues: CATSDPGQGRNEKLFF. The CDR3 bases are TGTGCCACCAGTGACCCTGGACAGGGCAGAAATGAAAAACTGTTTTTT.

CDR3 DNA: TGTGCCAGCAGCTTAGGGCTTGGAAACACCATATATTTT. Protein sequence: CASSLGLGNTIYF. This rearrangement joins TRBV7-8 to TRBJ1-3; D gene unclear. Germline assignment: CDR1 SGHVS and CDR2 FQNEAQ. This CDR3 comprises 13 residues. V dropped 1 base and J dropped 3 bases, with 4 bases sitting between them.

The chain has TRBV9 and TRBJ1-3; 8 bases are a match to TRBD1. Germline values: CDR1 SGDLS, CDR2 YYNGEE. The CDR3 is made up of 15 amino acids. The V and J ends lost 3 bases and 2 bases, in that order; junction bases with no gene match: 4. The CDR3 coding sequence is TGTGCCAGCAGCGGTGGACAGGGCACTGGAAACACCATATATTTT. Amino acids: CASSGGQGTGNTIYF.

This rearrangement joins TRBV7-3 to TRBJ1-1; 9 positions match TRBD1. V shed 4 bases, J shed 4 bases, and the junction held 7 bases outside the gene matches. This CDR3 is built from 15 residues. From germline, CDR1 is SGHTA and CDR2 FQGTGA. In DNA form, the CDR3 reads TGTGCCAGCAGCTCACACCCGGGACAGGGCACTGAAGCTTTCTTT. This sequence encodes CASSSHPGQGTEAFF. Full variable domain (rest looked up from reference TRBV7-3 and TRBJ1-1): GAGVSQTPSNKVTEKGKYVELRCDPISGHTALYWYRQSLGQGPEFLIYFQGTGAADDSGLPNDRFFAVRPEGSVSTLKIQRTERGDSAVYLCASSSHPGQGTEAFFGQGTRLTVV.

The chain combines TRBV7-3 with TRBJ1-6, with a possible D match to TRBD1 (5 bases). This CDR3 is built from 15 residues. V lost 2 bases, J lost 8 bases, and 13 bases lay in between. Germline V lookup: CDR1 SGHTA, CDR2 FQGTGA. The CDR3: CASSLQGGVYSPLHF. CDR3 DNA: TGTGCCAGCAGCTTACAGGGTGGGGTATATTCACCCCTCCACTTT.

The chain recombines TRBV15 with TRBJ1-2; D is possibly TRBD1 (5 bases). This CDR3 spans 13 amino acids. The V gene lost 3 bases and the J gene lost 2 bases, with 7 bases spanning the gap. The germline gives CDR1 LNHNV, CDR2 YYDKDF (reference sequence). The chain's CDR3 is CATSSRVNYGYTF. The CDR3, as DNA: TGTGCCACCAGCAGCAGGGTGAACTATGGCTACACCTTC.

The gene calls are TRBV9 and TRBJ1-5, with 9 bases identical to TRBD1. Trimming removed 3 bases from V and 6 bases from J; junction bases left unmatched: 4. The germline gives CDR1 SGDLS, CDR2 YYNGEE. The CDR3 consists of 14 residues. CDR3 DNA: TGTGCCAGCAGCGCTACAGGGGGCAGTCAGCCCCAGCATTTT. Amino acids: CASSATGGSQPQHF. Combining the CDR3 with reference TRBV9 and TRBJ1-5 gives the whole variable domain DSGVTQTPKHLITATGQRVTLRCSPRSGDLSVYWYQQSLDQGLQFLIQYYNGEERAKGNILERFSAQQFPDLHSELNLSSLELGDSALYFCASSATGGSQPQHFGDGTRLSIL.

The CDR3 protein is CASSISSVDNEQFF. The CDR3 region has the DNA TGTGCCAGTAGTATCTCCAGCGTAGACAATGAGCAGTTCTTC. The rearrangement links TRBV19 to TRBJ2-1, with unresolved D. This CDR3 comprises 14 residues. The V gene lost 3 bases and the J gene lost 5 bases, with 11 bases spanning the gap. CDR1 is LNHDA, CDR2 SQIVND, per germline (reference sequence).

This chain connects TRBV27 to TRBJ2-3; 11 bases are shared with TRBD2. With 2 bases clipped from V and 5 bases from J, the junction kept 0 bases outside the gene matches. The CDR3 runs 14 residues. Per the germline V gene, CDR1 is MNHEY and CDR2 is SMNVEV (reference sequence). The DNA for the CDR3 is TGTGCCAGCAGTTTAGGACTAGCGGGAGATACGCAGTATTTT. It specifies CASSLGLAGDTQYF.

In this sample, this clone turned up once. The genes are TRBV7-2 and TRBJ1-4; possibly TRBD1 for D (6 bases). V was shortened by 1 base and J by 6 bases, with 15 bases between the two germline ends. Germline loops: CDR1 SGHTA, CDR2 FQGNSA. This CDR3 has 16 amino acids. The CDR3 DNA reads TGTGCCAGCAGCTTAGTTGGGCGGGGGGCGGATGAAAAACTGTTTTTT. This encodes CASSLVGRGADEKLFF.

Concerning this clone itself: The sample holds other DNA sequences that translate to the same CDR3. The rearrangement joins TRBV18 to TRBJ2-7; possibly TRBD1 for D (6 bases). From germline, CDR1 is KGHSH and CDR2 LQKENI. The length of the CDR3 is 13 residues. V was cut by 4 bases and J by 3 bases, with 10 bases left in between. CDR3 region: CASSRTDYYEQYF. The CDR3 DNA sequence: TGTGCCAGCTCACGGACAGACTACTACGAGCAGTACTTC.

The rearrangement uses TRBV6-2 or TRBV6-3 and TRBJ2-1; 8 nucleotides match TRBD2. The V segment lost 4 bases and the J segment 6 bases; nucleotides outside the gene matches: 14. Germline loops: CDR1 MNHEY, CDR2 SVGEGT. The CDR3 sequence is 17 residues long. The CDR3 here is CASSWGAAGVVGNEQFF. DNA of the CDR3: TGTGCCAGCAGTTGGGGGGCAGCGGGAGTAGTTGGCAATGAGCAGTTCTTC.

The chain combines TRBV2 with TRBJ2-2; 7 bases match TRBD2. Germline trimming cut 0 bases from V and 4 bases from J; bases unmatched to any gene: 2. This CDR3 spans 15 amino acids. Germline V gives CDR1 SNHLY, CDR2 FYNNEI. CDR3 in amino acids: CASSEAPGGTGELFF. In DNA, the CDR3 is TGTGCCAGCAGTGAAGCGCCGGGGGGCACCGGGGAGCTGTTTTTT.

This chain joins TRBV24-1 and TRBJ2-1; TRBD1 is a possible D gene (6 bases). This CDR3 region has 15 residues. Trimming removed 5 bases from V and 2 bases from J, with 12 bases in between. The germline gives CDR1 KGHDR, CDR2 SFDVKD. This CDR3 reads CATSVSDRTYNEQFF. Written as DNA, the CDR3 is TGTGCCACCAGTGTTTCAGACAGGACCTACAATGAGCAGTTCTTC.

The CDR3 region has the DNA TGTGCCAGCAGTGAGGACAGGGGGGGAGAGAGGGCTTTCTTT. The encoded protein is CASSEDRGGERAFF. This rearrangement joins TRBV9 to TRBJ1-1; the match to TRBD1 covers 10 bases. The junction had 12 bases not matched to a gene; V was cut back by 5 bases and J by 11 bases. The CDR3 spans 14 residues. Germline assignment: CDR1 SGDLS and CDR2 YYNGEE. Filled out from reference TRBV9 and TRBJ1-1, the complete variable domain reads DSGVTQTPKHLITATGQRVTLRCSPRSGDLSVYWYQQSLDQGLQFLIQYYNGEERAKGNILERFSAQQFPDLHSELNLSSLELGDSALYFCASSEDRGGERAFFGQGTRLTVV.

The CDR3 region is CASSGQSGSYGYTF. For the CDR3, the DNA is TGTGCCAGCTCTGGACAGTCTGGGAGCTATGGCTACACCTTC. The J gene is TRBJ1-2, the V gene TRBV18, with a weak D call TRBD1 (6 bases). This CDR3 spans 14 amino acids. With 6 bases removed from V and 4 bases from J, the gap between germline ends came to 15 bases. Germline CDR1 and CDR2: KGHSH and LQKENI.